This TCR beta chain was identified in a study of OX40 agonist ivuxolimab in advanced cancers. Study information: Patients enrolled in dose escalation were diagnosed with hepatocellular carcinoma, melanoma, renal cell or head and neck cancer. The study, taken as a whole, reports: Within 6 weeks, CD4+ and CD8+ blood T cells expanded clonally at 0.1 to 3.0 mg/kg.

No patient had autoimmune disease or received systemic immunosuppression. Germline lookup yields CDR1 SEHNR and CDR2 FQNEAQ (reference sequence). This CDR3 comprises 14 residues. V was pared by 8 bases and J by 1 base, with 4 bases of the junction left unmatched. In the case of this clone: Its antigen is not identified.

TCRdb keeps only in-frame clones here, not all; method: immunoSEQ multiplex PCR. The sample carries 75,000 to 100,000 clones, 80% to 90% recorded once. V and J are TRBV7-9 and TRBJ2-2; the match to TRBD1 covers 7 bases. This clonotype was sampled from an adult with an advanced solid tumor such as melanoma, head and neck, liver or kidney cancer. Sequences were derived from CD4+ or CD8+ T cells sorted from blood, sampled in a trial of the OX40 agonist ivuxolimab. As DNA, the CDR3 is TGTGCCAGCCGAGGGGGCCAGAACACCGGGGAGCTGTTTTTT. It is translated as CASRGGQNTGELFF.